This T cell receptor beta chain is drawn from a study of blood T cell repertoires in COVID-19 (dated by TCRdb to about 2020). Some background on the complete study: Samples from collaborators originated in the United States, Italy and Spain and spanned both the acute and convalescent phases of COVID-19. HLA class I and class II types, where available, came from metadata supplied by the sample provider rather than from assay-based typing. Subjects who had been exposed to COVID-19, were actively infected with it, or had recovered from it provided the deeply sampled blood TCRbeta repertoires that made up the dataset. The sample metadata nearly always contained a de-identified subject ID, COVID-19 status, age in years and sex. A freely available public database, intended as a resource for researchers studying the immune response to SARS-CoV-2, is where the repertoires were released. The material from the prospective study consisted of cDNA or gDNA derived from T cells, B-cell-depleted T cells, or PBMCs. The samples were drawn from two sources: the first 160 participants of the ongoing ImmuneRACE study, and 950 to 1,500 subjects contributed by 6 global collaborators.

This clone showed up just a few times. Its recognized antigen is unknown. Nothing much larger sits one base from this clone, and base qualities are not available. Results and caveats for the whole study, not just this receptor: The amount of clinical and demographic metadata varied by source and participant and was provided uncurated.

Each collaborating institution followed its own protocols to collect whole blood in K2EDTA tubes. For TCRbeta analysis, collaborator samples were shipped as frozen whole blood, as isolated PBMCs, or as DNA extracted from either sample type. TCRbeta CDR3 regions were amplified from genomic DNA using the immunoSEQ Assay, a bias-controlled multiplex PCR. In the original analysis: The number of nucleated cells in each sample was estimated by amplification of reference gene primers within the assay. To quantify the absolute abundance of each unique TCRbeta CDR3 rearrangement, sequence reads were collapsed and filtered. For each sample, productive Simpson clonality was calculated as the square root of Simpson's diversity index over productive rearrangements. The immuneACCESS repertoire file appears here via TCRdb, limited to in-frame rearrangements. These files lack a portion of the clones; in checked studies, under half of the deficit traces to unresolved V genes, and the cause of the others is not known. Clone size and V and J calls were adopted from that table, with D and trimming inferred from the DNA. Recorded for this sample are fewer than 200,000 clones; about 78% of them occurred a single time. 8.6% of the sample is taken by the ten largest.

Sequenced input: peripheral blood. The clonotype comes from a woman in her forties or fifties with active or convalescent COVID-19.

The DNA sequence is TGTGCCTGGAAACGAGGACAGGTTAACTCCTACGAGCAGTACTTC. This is translated as CAWKRGQVNSYEQYF. Recombination linked TRBV30 to TRBJ2-7, with TRBD1 matching 7 junction bases. Via the germline V gene (reference sequence), CDR1 is GTSNPN and CDR2 SVGIG. From the cysteine through the phenylalanine, the CDR3 covers 15 amino acids. Only the CDR3 DNA is retained, 45 bases long and in frame from the first base. After removal of 4 bases from V and 0 bases from J, the junction retains 9 bases not matched to a gene.